This T cell receptor beta chain was obtained from a study of PD-1 blockade in classical Hodgkin lymphoma. Regarding the study as a whole: Relative to healthy donors, newly diagnosed patients reportedly had lower baseline TCR diversity, which was reported as lower still in relapsed/refractory patients. Complete responders' baseline diversity resembled that of newly diagnosed patients.

Each patient relapsed following autologous stem cell transplantation, and prior brentuximab vedotin exposure differed. Relapsed/refractory classical Hodgkin lymphoma patients had complete, partial or progressive responses. Per the germline V gene, CDR1 is SGHKS and CDR2 is YYEKEE (reference sequence). With V trimmed by 4 bases and J by 2 bases, 7 bases remained unmatched. The CDR3 sequence is 16 residues long. Worth noting for this clone: Antigen specificity is unknown.

The table came from immunoSEQ multiplex PCR; TCRdb's copy has only in-frame clones and leaves some out. The sample records 950 to 1,500 clones, around 84% being singletons. The sequence was obtained from a human donor with classical Hodgkin lymphoma. The chain carries TRBV5-5 and TRBJ2-4; TRBD1 matches 9 bases. This specimen was peripheral blood mononuclear cells (PBMCs), taken at baseline. CDR3 DNA sequence: TGTGCCAGCAGCCACAGGGGGCTCGCGTCCAAAAACATTCAGTACTTC. Translated, it gives CASSHRGLASKNIQYF. The full variable domain, completed using reference TRBV5-5 and TRBJ2-4, is DAGVTQSPTHLIKTRGQQVTLRCSPISGHKSVSWYQQVLGQGPQFIFQYYEKEERGRGNFPDRFSARQFPNYSSELNVNALLLGDSALYLCASSHRGLASKNIQYFGAGTRLSVL.